The 18 T cell receptor beta chains reported below all come from one sample, sequenced in a study of blood T cell repertoires in COVID-19. Generated by immunoSEQ multiplex PCR, the TCRdb table keeps only in-frame clones and is missing some. The table has around 160,000 clones, about 80% seen once. The sequenced sample consisted of PBMCs or T cells enriched from blood (not recorded which). These receptors all come from a woman aged 55-70 years who had recovered from COVID-19.

This chain connects TRBV5-6 to TRBJ2-6; 9 positions match TRBD1. The CDR3 runs 18 residues. The V segment lost 4 bases and the J segment 2 bases; nucleotides outside the gene matches: 10. The germline gives CDR1 SGHDT, CDR2 YYEEEE. The CDR3 protein is CASSADRGFYPGANVLTF. The CDR3 DNA is TGTGCCAGCAGCGCGGACAGGGGTTTTTATCCTGGGGCCAACGTCCTGACTTTC.

This rearrangement joins TRBV25-1 to TRBJ1-1, with 11 bases identical to TRBD1. The CDR3 is 15 residues long. The V and J ends lost 4 bases and 1 base, in that order; junction bases with no gene match: 2. CDR1 and CDR2 from the germline V gene are MGHDK and SYGVNS. CDR3 region: CASSGDRGENTEAFF. The CDR3 DNA reads as TGTGCCAGCAGTGGGGACAGGGGGGAGAACACTGAAGCTTTCTTT.

This clone was observed a single time. The chain is built from TRBV5-3 and TRBJ2-3; 16 bases are shared with TRBD2. TRBV5-3 is placed among ORFs of uncertain function. The CDR3 is made up of 19 amino acids. V was pared by 4 bases and J by 1 base, with 9 bases of the junction left unmatched. CDR3 in DNA: TGTGCCAGAAGCGAGGGACTAGCGGGGGGGTGTTTTTGCACAGATACGCAGTATTTT. The encoded protein is CARSEGLAGGCFCTDTQYF.

The genes are TRBV7-6 and TRBJ2-1; 13 positions agree with TRBD2. Germline-derived CDR1 and CDR2 are SGHVS and FNYEAQ. This CDR3 is 15 amino acids long. The V and J ends lost 3 bases and 7 bases, in that order; junction bases with no gene match: 3. The CDR3 here is CASSFTSGGGNEQFF. CDR3 DNA: TGTGCCAGCAGCTTCACTAGCGGGGGGGGGAATGAGCAGTTCTTC.

The chain has TRBV3-1 (or the pseudogene TRBV3-2) and TRBJ1-5, with D maybe TRBD1 (5 bases). Deletions cut 2 bases from V and 0 bases from J, with 8 bases between. This CDR3 region has 15 residues. The germline CDR1 and CDR2 sequences are LGHDT and YNNKEL (reference sequence). The CDR3 protein is CASSQRGNSNQPQHF. The CDR3, as DNA: TGTGCCAGCAGCCAACGGGGGAATAGCAATCAGCCCCAGCATTTT.

In this sample, this clone turned up a few times. The chain recombines TRBV12-3 or TRBV12-4 with TRBJ2-2; no reliable D call. V dropped 6 bases and J dropped 1 base, with 6 bases sitting between them. CDR3 size: 13 residues. This CDR3 is CASRPGNTGELFF. CDR3 sequence (DNA): TGTGCCAGCAGGCCCGGGAACACCGGGGAGCTGTTTTTT.

This chain uses TRBV28 with TRBJ1-2; 9 bases agree with TRBD1. V gave up 4 bases and J gave up 8 bases; unmatched junction bases: 8. The CDR3 extends over 14 amino acids. Germline V gives CDR1 MDHEN, CDR2 SYDVKM. The CDR3 DNA sequence: TGTGCCAGCAGTTCTTCACCCGGACAGGGGGGCTACACCTTC. It specifies CASSSSPGQGGYTF.

This chain connects TRBV27 to TRBJ2-7, with D maybe TRBD2 (5 bases). This CDR3 comprises 14 residues. The V end lost 1 base, the J end lost 4 bases, and 11 bases lay between the germline ends. Germline loops: CDR1 MNHEY, CDR2 SMNVEV (reference sequence). The CDR3 sequence is CASSLYTGMYEQYF. In DNA, the CDR3 is TGTGCCAGCAGTTTATATACGGGAATGTACGAGCAGTACTTC.

V and J are TRBV18 and TRBJ1-1; D unresolved. Trimming removed 0 bases at V and 4 bases at J, with 9 bases between. The CDR3 spans 14 residues. Per germline, CDR1 KGHSH and CDR2 LQKENI. For the CDR3, the DNA is TGTGCCAGCTCACCACCGAGGGCGGGCACTGAAGCTTTCTTT. It specifies CASSPPRAGTEAFF.

The rearrangement joins TRBV27 to TRBJ1-1; 8 bases line up with TRBD1. J gave up 6 bases and V 0 bases, and 0 bases lay outside the gene matches. Germline CDR1 and CDR2: MNHEY and SMNVEV (reference sequence). CDR3 length: 13 residues. CDR3 residues: CASSLSQGAEAFF. CDR3 nucleotides: TGTGCCAGCAGTTTATCACAGGGGGCTGAAGCTTTCTTT.

This chain links TRBV6-6 with TRBJ1-2, with D possibly being TRBD1 (5 bases). V dropped 7 bases and J dropped 3 bases, with 9 bases sitting between them. The germline CDR1 and CDR2 sequences are MNHNY and SVGAGI (reference sequence). The CDR3 runs to 12 residues. The CDR3 bases are TGTGCCAGCAATCAGGGTGACTATGGCTACACCTTC. Its translation: CASNQGDYGYTF.

The chain employs TRBV5-1 and TRBJ1-2; TRBD1 is a possible D gene (6 bases). The CDR3 has 16 amino acids. V was clipped by 0 bases and J by 5 bases, with 17 bases between them. CDR1 is SGHRS, CDR2 YFSETQ, per germline. CDR3 coding DNA: TGCGCCAGCAGCTTGGACCTCAGGGGAAGTGATTATGGCTACACCTTC. Protein sequence: CASSLDLRGSDYGYTF.

The chain carries TRBV3-1 (or the pseudogene TRBV3-2) and TRBJ2-1; D is possibly TRBD2 (7 bases). CDR3 length: 14 residues. With 1 base removed from V and 9 bases from J, the gap between germline ends came to 13 bases. CDR1 and CDR2 (germline): LGHDT, YNNKEL (reference sequence). CDR3 loop: CASSQGQGRGEQFF. CDR3 sequence (DNA): TGTGCCAGCAGCCAAGGCCAGGGGAGGGGTGAGCAGTTCTTC.

CDR3 protein: CASSLGSEQYF. For the CDR3, the DNA is TGTGCCAGCAGCTTAGGTTCTGAGCAGTACTTC. The chain links TRBV11-2 to TRBJ2-7; D is unclear. Germline CDR1 and CDR2: SGHAT and FQNNGV. The CDR3 length is 11 residues. V lost 1 base to trimming and J lost 7 bases, with 5 bases between them.

The chain links TRBV6-5 to TRBJ1-2; TRBD1 might be the D (5 bases). There are 13 residues in the CDR3. Germline V CDR1 and CDR2: MNHEY, SVGAGI. V was shortened by 9 bases and J by 2 bases, with 13 bases between the two germline ends. CDR3 DNA: TGTGCCAGTCAGGCACGGACAAACTATGGCTACACCTTC. It encodes CASQARTNYGYTF.

The chain combines TRBV29-1 with TRBJ2-7; 8 nucleotides match TRBD1. Losses at the gene ends were 6 bases for V and 2 bases for J; bases not matched to a gene: 12. The CDR3 extends over 15 amino acids. Germline-derived CDR1 and CDR2 are SQVTM and ANQGSEA. The CDR3 region is CSVLFYPGQAYEQYF. CDR3 sequence (DNA): TGCAGCGTCCTATTTTACCCGGGACAGGCCTACGAGCAGTACTTC.

This clone was counted a single time. V usage is TRBV19 and J usage is TRBJ2-5; the D is unclear. The germline V gene has CDR1 LNHDA and CDR2 SQIVND (reference sequence). The CDR3 covers 13 residues. V shed 3 bases and J shed 1 base, with 6 bases lying between them. CDR3 region: CASSILVQETQYF. The CDR3 DNA reads as TGTGCCAGTAGTATTCTAGTCCAAGAGACCCAGTACTTC.

The chain combines TRBV4-1 with TRBJ1-1; the D gene is possibly TRBD1 (5 bases). Trimming shortened V by 0 bases and J by 5 bases, and 31 bases separated the two germline ends. Germline V gives CDR1 MGHRA, CDR2 YSYEKL. The CDR3 consists of 21 residues. The DNA of the CDR3 is TGCGCCAGCAGCCAAGAAAGAGCTCTTCCGGGGGTAGGATGGCCCCTTACTGAAGCTTTCTTT. Residues: CASSQERALPGVGWPLTEAFF.